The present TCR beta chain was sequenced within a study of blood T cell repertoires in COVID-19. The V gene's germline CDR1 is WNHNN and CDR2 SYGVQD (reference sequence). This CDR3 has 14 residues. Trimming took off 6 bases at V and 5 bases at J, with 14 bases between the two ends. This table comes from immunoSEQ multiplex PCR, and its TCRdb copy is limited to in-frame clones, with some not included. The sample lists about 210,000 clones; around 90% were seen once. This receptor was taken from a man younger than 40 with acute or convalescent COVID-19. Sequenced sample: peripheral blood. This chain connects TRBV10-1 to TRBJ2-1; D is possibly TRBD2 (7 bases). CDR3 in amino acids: CASRRGGPDNEQFF. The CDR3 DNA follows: TGCGCCAGCAGGAGGGGGGGCCCGGACAATGAGCAGTTCTTC.